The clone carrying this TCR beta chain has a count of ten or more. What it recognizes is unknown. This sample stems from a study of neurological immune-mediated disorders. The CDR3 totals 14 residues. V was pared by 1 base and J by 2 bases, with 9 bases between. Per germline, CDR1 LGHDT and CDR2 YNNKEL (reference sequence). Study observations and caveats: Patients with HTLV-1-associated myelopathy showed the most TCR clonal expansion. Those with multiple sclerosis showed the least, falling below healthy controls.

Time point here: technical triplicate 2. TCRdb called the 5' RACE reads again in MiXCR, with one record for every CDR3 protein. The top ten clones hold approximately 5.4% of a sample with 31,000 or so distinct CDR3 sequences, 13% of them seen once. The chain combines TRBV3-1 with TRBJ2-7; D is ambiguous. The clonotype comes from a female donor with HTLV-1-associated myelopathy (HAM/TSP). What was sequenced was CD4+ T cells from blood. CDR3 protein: CASSQGFLPYEQYF. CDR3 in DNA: TGTGCCAGCAGCCAAGGATTTCTCCCCTACGAGCAGTACTTC.